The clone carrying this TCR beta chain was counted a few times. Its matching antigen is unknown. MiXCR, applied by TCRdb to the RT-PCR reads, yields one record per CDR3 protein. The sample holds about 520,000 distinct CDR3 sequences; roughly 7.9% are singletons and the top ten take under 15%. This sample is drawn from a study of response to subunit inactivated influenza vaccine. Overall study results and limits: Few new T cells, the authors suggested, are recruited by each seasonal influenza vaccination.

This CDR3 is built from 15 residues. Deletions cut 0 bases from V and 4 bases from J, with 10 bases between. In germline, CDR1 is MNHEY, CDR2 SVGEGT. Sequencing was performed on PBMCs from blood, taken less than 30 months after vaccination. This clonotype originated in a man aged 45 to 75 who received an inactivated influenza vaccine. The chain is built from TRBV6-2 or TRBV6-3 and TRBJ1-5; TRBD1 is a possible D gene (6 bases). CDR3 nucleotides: TGTGCCAGCAGTTACTCGGGCAGGGGTAATCAGCCCCAGCATTTT. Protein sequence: CASSYSGRGNQPQHF.